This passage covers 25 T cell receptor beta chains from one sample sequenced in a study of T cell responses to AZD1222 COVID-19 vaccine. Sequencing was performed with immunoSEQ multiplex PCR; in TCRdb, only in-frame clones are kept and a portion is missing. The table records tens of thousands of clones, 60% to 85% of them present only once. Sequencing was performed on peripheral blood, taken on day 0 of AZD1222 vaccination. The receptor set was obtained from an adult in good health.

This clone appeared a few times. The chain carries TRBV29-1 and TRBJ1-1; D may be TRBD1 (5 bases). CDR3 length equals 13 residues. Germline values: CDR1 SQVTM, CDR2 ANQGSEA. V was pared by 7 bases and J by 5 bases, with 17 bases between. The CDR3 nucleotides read TGCAGCGGGCGATCCGGGGACGTGACTGAAGCTTTCTTT. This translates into CSGRSGDVTEAFF.

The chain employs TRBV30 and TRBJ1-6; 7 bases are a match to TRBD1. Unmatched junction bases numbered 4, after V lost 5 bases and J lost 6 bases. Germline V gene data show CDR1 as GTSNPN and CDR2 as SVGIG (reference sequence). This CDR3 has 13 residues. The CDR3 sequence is CAWQGQSNSPLHF. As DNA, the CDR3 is TGTGCCTGGCAGGGACAGAGTAATTCACCCCTCCACTTT.

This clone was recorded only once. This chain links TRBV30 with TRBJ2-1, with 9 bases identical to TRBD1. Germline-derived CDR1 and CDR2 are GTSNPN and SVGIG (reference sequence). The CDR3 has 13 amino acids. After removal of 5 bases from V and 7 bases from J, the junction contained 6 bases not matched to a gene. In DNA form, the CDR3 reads TGTGCCTGGGAGCGGACAGGGGTAAATGAGCAGTTCTTC. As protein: CAWERTGVNEQFF.

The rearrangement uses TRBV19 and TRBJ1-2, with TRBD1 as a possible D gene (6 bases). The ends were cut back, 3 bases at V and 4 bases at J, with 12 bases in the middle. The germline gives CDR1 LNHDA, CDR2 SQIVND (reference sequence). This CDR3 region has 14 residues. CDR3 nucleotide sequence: TGTGCCAGTAGTATCCGACGAGGGGGCTATGGCTACACCTTC. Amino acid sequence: CASSIRRGGYGYTF.

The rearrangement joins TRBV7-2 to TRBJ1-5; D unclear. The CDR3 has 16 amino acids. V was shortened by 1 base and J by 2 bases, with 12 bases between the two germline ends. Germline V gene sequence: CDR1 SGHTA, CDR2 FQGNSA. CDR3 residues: CASSLEEGMGNQPQHF. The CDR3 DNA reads TGTGCCAGCAGCTTAGAGGAAGGGATGGGCAATCAGCCCCAGCATTTT.

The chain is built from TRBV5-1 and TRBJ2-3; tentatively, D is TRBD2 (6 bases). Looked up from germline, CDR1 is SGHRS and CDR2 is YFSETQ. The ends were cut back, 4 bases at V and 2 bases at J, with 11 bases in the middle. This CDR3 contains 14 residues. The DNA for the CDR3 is TGCGCCAGCAGCCCGCGGACTAACACAGATACGCAGTATTTT. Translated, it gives CASSPRTNTDTQYF.

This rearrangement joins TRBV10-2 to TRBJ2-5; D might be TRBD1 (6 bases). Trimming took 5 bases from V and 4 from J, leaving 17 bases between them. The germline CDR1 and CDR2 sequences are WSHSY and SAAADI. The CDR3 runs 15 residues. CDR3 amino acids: CASSRGNREPETQYF. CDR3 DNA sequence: TGCGCCAGCAGTCGGGGCAACAGGGAACCAGAGACCCAGTACTTC.

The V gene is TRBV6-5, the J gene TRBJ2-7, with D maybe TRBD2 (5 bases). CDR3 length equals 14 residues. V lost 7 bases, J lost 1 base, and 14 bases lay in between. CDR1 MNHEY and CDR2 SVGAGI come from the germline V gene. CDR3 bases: TGTGCCAGCACCAAGAGGGCAGCGTCCTACGAGCAGTACTTC. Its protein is CASTKRAASYEQYF.

The CDR3 DNA sequence: TGTGCCAGCAGCCTGGCAGGGGGTTTCACCGGGGAGCTGTTTTTT. Residues: CASSLAGGFTGELFF. The gene calls are TRBV3-1 (or the pseudogene TRBV3-2) and TRBJ2-2; 7 bases are a match to TRBD1. Per the germline V gene, CDR1 is LGHDT and CDR2 is YNNKEL (reference sequence). The CDR3 is made up of 15 amino acids. The junction had 6 bases not matched to a gene; V was cut back by 4 bases and J by 4 bases.

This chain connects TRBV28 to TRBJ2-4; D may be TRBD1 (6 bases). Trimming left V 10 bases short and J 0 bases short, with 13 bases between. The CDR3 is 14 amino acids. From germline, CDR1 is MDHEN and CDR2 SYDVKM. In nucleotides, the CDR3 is TGTGCCACGATGGACAGCATAGCCAAAAACATTCAGTACTTC. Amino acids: CATMDSIAKNIQYF.

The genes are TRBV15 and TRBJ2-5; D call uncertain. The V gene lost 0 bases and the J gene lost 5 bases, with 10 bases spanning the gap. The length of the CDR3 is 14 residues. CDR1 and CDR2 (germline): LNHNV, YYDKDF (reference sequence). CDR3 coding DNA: TGTGCCACCAGCAGAGATAAAGGTCCGGAGACCCAGTACTTC. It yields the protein CATSRDKGPETQYF.

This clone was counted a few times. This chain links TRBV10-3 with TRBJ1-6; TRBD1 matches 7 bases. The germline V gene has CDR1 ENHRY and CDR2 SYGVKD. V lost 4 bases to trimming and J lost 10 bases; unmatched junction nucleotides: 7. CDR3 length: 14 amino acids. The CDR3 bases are TGTGCCATCAGTGTCAGGCAGGGGGACTCACCCCTCCACTTT. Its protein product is CAISVRQGDSPLHF.

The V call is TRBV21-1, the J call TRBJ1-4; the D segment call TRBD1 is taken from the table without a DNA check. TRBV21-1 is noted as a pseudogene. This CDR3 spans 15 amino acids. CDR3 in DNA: TGTGCCAGCACCCGAACAGGGGCAACTAATGAAAAACTGTTTTTT. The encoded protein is CASTRTGATNEKLFF.

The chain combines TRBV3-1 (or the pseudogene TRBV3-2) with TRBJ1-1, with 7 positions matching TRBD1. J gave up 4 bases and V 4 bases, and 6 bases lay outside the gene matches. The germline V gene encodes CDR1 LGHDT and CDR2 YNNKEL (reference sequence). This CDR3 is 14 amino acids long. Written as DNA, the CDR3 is TGTGCCAGCAGCCTACGACAGGGACGCACTGAAGCTTTCTTT. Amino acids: CASSLRQGRTEAFF.

The CDR3 DNA reads TGTGCCACCAGTGTTCCCGGGAGTGGTCCGGATACGCAGTATTTT. Translating gives CATSVPGSGPDTQYF. This chain links TRBV24-1 with TRBJ2-3; maybe TRBD2 (6 bases). The CDR3 totals 15 residues. Germline lookup yields CDR1 KGHDR and CDR2 SFDVKD. The V end lost 5 bases, the J end lost 6 bases, and 17 bases lay between the germline ends.

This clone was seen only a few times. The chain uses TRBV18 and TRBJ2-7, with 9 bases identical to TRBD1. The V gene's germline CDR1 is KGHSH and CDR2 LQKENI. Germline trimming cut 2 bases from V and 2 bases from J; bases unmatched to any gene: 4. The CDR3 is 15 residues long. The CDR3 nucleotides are TGTGCCAGCTCACCAGGGACAGGGACGGCCTACGAGCAGTACTTC. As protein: CASSPGTGTAYEQYF. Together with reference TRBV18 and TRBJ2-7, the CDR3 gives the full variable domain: NAGVMQNPRHLVRRRGQEARLRCSPMKGHSHVYWYRQLPEEGLKFMVYLQKENIIDESGMPKERFSAEFPKEGPSILRIQQVVRGDSAAYFCASSPGTGTAYEQYFGPGTRLTVT.

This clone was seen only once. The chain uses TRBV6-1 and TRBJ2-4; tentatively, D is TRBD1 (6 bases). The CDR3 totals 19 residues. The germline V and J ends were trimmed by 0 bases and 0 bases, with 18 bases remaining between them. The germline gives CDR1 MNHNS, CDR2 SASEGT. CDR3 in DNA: TGTGCCAGCAGTGAAGCGTCGGGACACGAATCCCTAGCCAAAAACATTCAGTACTTC. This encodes CASSEASGHESLAKNIQYF.

The CDR3, as DNA: TGTGCCAGCAGCCCGATCTCCGGGCAGAACACTGAAGCTTTCTTT. Protein: CASSPISGQNTEAFF. The rearrangement uses TRBV7-8 and TRBJ1-1; no definite D call. Germline values: CDR1 SGHVS, CDR2 FQNEAQ. The CDR3 extends over 15 amino acids. V lost 5 bases to trimming and J lost 1 base, with 14 bases between them.

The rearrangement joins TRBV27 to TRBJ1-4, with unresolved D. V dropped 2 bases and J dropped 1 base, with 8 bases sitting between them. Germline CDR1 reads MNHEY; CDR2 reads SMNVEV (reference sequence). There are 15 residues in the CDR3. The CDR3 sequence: CASSLNLGTNEKLFF. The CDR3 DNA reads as TGTGCCAGCAGTTTAAATTTGGGAACTAATGAAAAACTGTTTTTT.

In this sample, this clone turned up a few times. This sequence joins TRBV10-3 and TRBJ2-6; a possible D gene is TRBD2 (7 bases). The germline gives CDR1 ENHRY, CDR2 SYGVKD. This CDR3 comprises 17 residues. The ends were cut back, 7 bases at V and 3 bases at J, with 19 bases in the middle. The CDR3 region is CAITRGGGSGGANVLTF. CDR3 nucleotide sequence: TGTGCCATCACCAGAGGGGGGGGTTCAGGTGGGGCCAACGTCCTGACTTTC.

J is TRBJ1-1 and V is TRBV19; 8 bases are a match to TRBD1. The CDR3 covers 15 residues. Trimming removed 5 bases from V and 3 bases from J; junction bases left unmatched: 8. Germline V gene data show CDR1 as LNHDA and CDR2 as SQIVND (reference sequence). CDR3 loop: CASSRQGQMDTEAFF. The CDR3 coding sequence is TGTGCCAGTAGTCGACAGGGGCAGATGGACACTGAAGCTTTCTTT.

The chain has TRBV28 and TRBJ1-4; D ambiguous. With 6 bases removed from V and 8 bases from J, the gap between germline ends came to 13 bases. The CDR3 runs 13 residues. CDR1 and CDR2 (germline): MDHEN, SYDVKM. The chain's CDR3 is CASSLPGEEKLFF. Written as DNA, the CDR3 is TGTGCCAGCAGCCTCCCGGGTGAGGAAAAACTGTTTTTT.

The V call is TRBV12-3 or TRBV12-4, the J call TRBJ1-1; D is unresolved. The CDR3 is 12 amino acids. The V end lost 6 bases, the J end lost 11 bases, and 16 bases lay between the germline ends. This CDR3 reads CASRRPQGEAFF. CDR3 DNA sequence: TGTGCCAGCAGAAGGCCTCAAGGAGAGGCTTTCTTT.

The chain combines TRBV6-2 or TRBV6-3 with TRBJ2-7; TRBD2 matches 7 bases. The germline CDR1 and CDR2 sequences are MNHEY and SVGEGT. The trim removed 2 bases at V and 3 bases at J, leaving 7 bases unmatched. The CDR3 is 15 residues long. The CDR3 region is CASSYPSGASYEQYF. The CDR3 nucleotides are TGTGCCAGCAGTTACCCCAGCGGGGCCAGCTACGAGCAGTACTTC.

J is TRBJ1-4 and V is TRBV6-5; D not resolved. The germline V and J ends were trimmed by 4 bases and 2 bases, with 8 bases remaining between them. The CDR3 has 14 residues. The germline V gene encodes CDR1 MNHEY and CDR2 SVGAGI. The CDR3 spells CASSSGETNEKLFF. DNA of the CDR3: TGTGCCAGCAGTTCAGGCGAGACTAATGAAAAACTGTTTTTT.